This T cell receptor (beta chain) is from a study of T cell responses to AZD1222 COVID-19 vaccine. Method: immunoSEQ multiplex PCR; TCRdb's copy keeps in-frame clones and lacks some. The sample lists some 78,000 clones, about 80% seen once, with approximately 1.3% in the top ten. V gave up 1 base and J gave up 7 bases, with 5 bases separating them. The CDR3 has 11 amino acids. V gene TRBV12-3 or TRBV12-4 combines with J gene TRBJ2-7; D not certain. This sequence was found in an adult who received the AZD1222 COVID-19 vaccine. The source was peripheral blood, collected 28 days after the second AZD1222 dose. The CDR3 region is CASSLVQEQYF. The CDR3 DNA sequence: TGTGCCAGCAGTTTAGTCCAGGAGCAGTACTTC.